This T cell receptor beta chain was recorded in a study of T-cell memory formation after mild COVID-19. TCRdb processed the 5' RACE reads anew with MiXCR; each CDR3 protein has one entry. The table lists about 55,000 distinct CDR3 sequences, approximately 9.5% of them singletons. This clonotype has at least ten counts. Sequencing input: PBMCs or a T cell subset sorted from them (not recorded which). The sequence derives from a man between 18 and 29 years old who had mild COVID-19 (a few samples of this study predate the infection). Cell type and time point are not known.

The CDR3 sequence: CASSLLPEYGYTF. CDR3 in DNA: TGCGCCAGCAGCTTGCTCCCTGAGTATGGCTACACCTTC. The gene calls are TRBV5-1 and TRBJ1-2; D is undetermined. The germline V and J ends were trimmed by 1 base and 5 bases, with 9 bases remaining between them. The V gene's germline CDR1 is SGHRS and CDR2 YFSETQ. The CDR3 sequence is 13 residues long.